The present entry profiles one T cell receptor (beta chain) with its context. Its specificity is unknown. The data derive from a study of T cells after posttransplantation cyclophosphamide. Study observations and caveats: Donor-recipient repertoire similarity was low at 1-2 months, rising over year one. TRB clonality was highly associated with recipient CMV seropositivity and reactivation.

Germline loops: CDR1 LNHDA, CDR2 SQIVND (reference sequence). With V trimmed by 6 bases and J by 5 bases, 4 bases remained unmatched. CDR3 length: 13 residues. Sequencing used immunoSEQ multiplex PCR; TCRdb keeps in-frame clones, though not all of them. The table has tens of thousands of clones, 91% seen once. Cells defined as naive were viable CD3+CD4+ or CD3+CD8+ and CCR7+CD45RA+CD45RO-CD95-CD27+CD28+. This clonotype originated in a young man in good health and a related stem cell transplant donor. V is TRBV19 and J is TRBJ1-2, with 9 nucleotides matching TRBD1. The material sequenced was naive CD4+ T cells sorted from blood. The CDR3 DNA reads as TGTGCCAGTAGATCCGACAGGGGGTATGGCTACACCTTC. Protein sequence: CASRSDRGYGYTF.